One sample yielded the 10 T cell receptor beta chains listed below, sequenced in a study of T cell responses to AZD1222 COVID-19 vaccine. The method was immunoSEQ multiplex PCR; TCRdb's version includes in-frame clones alone and lacks a portion of them. The table lists 55,000 to 65,000 clones, roughly 85% of them singletons. Here the sequenced sample was peripheral blood, taken on day 0 of AZD1222 vaccination. These receptors all stem from an adult in good health.

The chain is built from TRBV5-6 and TRBJ1-5, with D tentatively TRBD1 (5 bases). Germline lookup yields CDR1 SGHDT and CDR2 YYEEEE. The V end was cut by 0 bases, the J end by 7 bases, with 11 bases between. The CDR3 length is 14 residues. For the CDR3, the DNA is TGTGCCAGCAGCTTGGGGGGCGCCCGGCAGCCCCAGCATTTT. Residues: CASSLGGARQPQHF. The complete variable domain, with remaining parts taken from reference TRBV5-6 and TRBJ1-5, reads DAGVTQSPTHLIKTRGQQVTLRCSPKSGHDTVSWYQQALGQGPQFIFQYYEEEERQRGNFPDRFSGHQFPNYSSELNVNALLLGDSALYLCASSLGGARQPQHFGDGTRLSIL.

In this sample, this clone turned up once. This chain connects TRBV7-9 to TRBJ2-7; TRBD2 might be the D (7 bases). This CDR3 has 17 amino acids. Trimming took 1 base from V and 2 from J, leaving 18 bases between them. The germline CDR1 and CDR2 sequences are SEHNR and FQNEAQ (reference sequence). CDR3 in DNA: TGTGCCAGCAGCTTAGAAGGTCGGGGGGCTCTTACCTACGAGCAGTACTTC. Protein sequence: CASSLEGRGALTYEQYF.

This clone was detected a few times. The chain is built from TRBV5-5 and TRBJ1-1; TRBD1 is a possible D gene (5 bases). Germline values: CDR1 SGHKS, CDR2 YYEKEE (reference sequence). The CDR3 sequence is 16 residues long. Between the trimmed V and J ends, which lost 2 bases and 0 bases, there was a span of 14 bases. Here the CDR3 DNA reads TGTGCCAGCAGCTTCTTGACAGCCCTAATGAACACTGAAGCTTTCTTT. Protein sequence: CASSFLTALMNTEAFF. The entire variable domain, with the rest obtained from reference TRBV5-5 and TRBJ1-1, is as follows: DAGVTQSPTHLIKTRGQQVTLRCSPISGHKSVSWYQQVLGQGPQFIFQYYEKEERGRGNFPDRFSARQFPNYSSELNVNALLLGDSALYLCASSFLTALMNTEAFFGQGTRLTVV.

CDR3 in amino acids: CASSLEGQGWQPQHF. The CDR3, as DNA: TGTGCCAGCAGCTTAGAGGGTCAGGGTTGGCAGCCCCAGCATTTT. This chain joins TRBV7-8 and TRBJ1-5, with D perhaps matching TRBD1 (5 bases). V was pared by 1 base and J by 7 bases, with 14 bases between. The CDR3 runs 15 residues. CDR1 and CDR2 (germline): SGHVS, FQNEAQ.

The rearrangement joins TRBV6-6 to TRBJ1-5, with D unclear. Germline-derived CDR1 and CDR2 are MNHNY and SVGAGI (reference sequence). CDR3 length equals 13 residues. Trimming removed 5 bases from V and 7 bases from J, with 12 bases in between. The CDR3 loop reads CASSPSWEQPQHF. The CDR3 DNA is TGTGCCAGCAGTCCGAGTTGGGAACAGCCCCAGCATTTT.

The chain has TRBV6-5 and TRBJ1-5; D call uncertain. The CDR3 extends over 13 amino acids. V lost 7 bases to trimming and J lost 5 bases, with 12 bases between them. The V gene's germline CDR1 is MNHEY and CDR2 SVGAGI. CDR3 DNA sequence: TGTGCCAGCAAGATGAGAGGAGATCAGCCCCAGCATTTT. Encoded protein: CASKMRGDQPQHF.

The chain couples TRBV19 to TRBJ1-4; possible D gene TRBD1, 5 bases. Germline V gives CDR1 LNHDA, CDR2 SQIVND (reference sequence). Trimming stripped 5 bases from V and 3 bases from J, with 13 bases between. The CDR3 has 15 amino acids. The CDR3 DNA is TGTGCCAGTAGTCCGTTGGGGCTAGCTAATGAAAAACTGTTTTTT. Encoded protein: CASSPLGLANEKLFF.

This chain connects TRBV10-1 to TRBJ1-2, with D tentatively TRBD1 (5 bases). Looked up from germline, CDR1 is WNHNN and CDR2 is SYGVQD (reference sequence). The CDR3 loop spans 12 amino acids. V dropped 8 bases and J dropped 7 bases, with 14 bases sitting between them. CDR3 DNA sequence: TGCGCCAGCGTTTGGGACCGCTCTGGCTACACCTTC. This gives the protein CASVWDRSGYTF.

The gene calls are TRBV7-3 and TRBJ2-1; the D gene is possibly TRBD2 (7 bases). V lost 4 bases, J lost 7 bases, and 17 bases lay in between. Germline loops: CDR1 SGHTA, CDR2 FQGTGA. CDR3 length: 15 amino acids. The CDR3 DNA reads TGTGCCAGCAGCTCACAGGGAGGGCCCCCGAATGAGCAGTTCTTC. The encoded protein is CASSSQGGPPNEQFF.

This sequence joins TRBV6-1 and TRBJ2-3; 8 bases fit TRBD1. The CDR3 runs to 15 residues. V lost 2 bases to trimming and J lost 4 bases; unmatched junction nucleotides: 5. The germline V gene has CDR1 MNHNS and CDR2 SASEGT. The CDR3 region is CASSEQETGADTQYF. The DNA for the CDR3 is TGTGCCAGCAGTGAACAGGAGACAGGGGCAGATACGCAGTATTTT.